These 23 T cell receptor beta chains originate from one sample sequenced in a study of blood T cell repertoires in COVID-19. TCRdb's copy holds only in-frame clones and misses some; the assay was immunoSEQ multiplex PCR. The sample lists a few hundred thousand clones, more than 75% seen once, with 7.8% in the top ten. The sequenced sample was peripheral blood. The receptors originated from a woman between 45 and 60 years old who had recovered from COVID-19.

The chain uses TRBV9 and TRBJ2-1; D not certain. Between the trimmed V and J ends, which lost 0 bases and 8 bases, there was a span of 3 bases. In germline, CDR1 is SGDLS, CDR2 YYNGEE. This CDR3 spans 11 amino acids. CDR3 nucleotides: TGTGCCAGCAGCGTAGCCGATGAGCAGTTCTTC. Protein: CASSVADEQFF.

The CDR3 loop reads CASSQDRGLLGNTIYF. CDR3 coding DNA: TGCGCCAGCAGCCAAGATAGGGGTCTGTTGGGAAACACCATATATTTT. The V gene is TRBV4-3, the J gene TRBJ1-3; D is perhaps TRBD1 (5 bases). The CDR3 totals 16 residues. Germline V lookup: CDR1 LGHNA, CDR2 YSLEER. V was trimmed by 0 bases and J by 4 bases, leaving 13 bases between them.

The chain combines TRBV7-9 with TRBJ1-1; tentatively, D is TRBD1 (5 bases). The CDR3 totals 14 residues. The germline V gene encodes CDR1 SEHNR and CDR2 FQNEAQ (reference sequence). Trimming removed 0 bases from V and 4 bases from J, with 9 bases in between. The CDR3 DNA sequence: TGTGCCAGCAGCTTAGCTGGCAGGGCCACTGAAGCTTTCTTT. Translating gives CASSLAGRATEAFF.

This chain joins TRBV28 and TRBJ1-2; D call uncertain. CDR3 length: 14 amino acids. Germline assignment: CDR1 MDHEN and CDR2 SYDVKM. Trimming stripped 7 bases from V and 2 bases from J, with 14 bases between. DNA of the CDR3: TGTGCCAGCAACGTTGTTCCAGGCAACTATGGCTACACCTTC. It codes for CASNVVPGNYGYTF.

The rearrangement links TRBV13 to TRBJ1-2; D not resolved. The germline V gene has CDR1 PRHDT and CDR2 FYEKMQ (reference sequence). V dropped 0 bases and J dropped 4 bases, with 6 bases sitting between them. The CDR3 sequence is 13 residues long. CDR3 bases: TGTGCCAGCAGCTTAGGGCAGATCTATGGCTACACCTTC. Its protein is CASSLGQIYGYTF. The whole variable domain, filled in from reference TRBV13 and TRBJ1-2, reads AAGVIQSPRHLIKEKRETATLKCYPIPRHDTVYWYQQGPGQDPQFLISFYEKMQSDKGSIPDRFSAQQFSDYHSELNMSSLELGDSALYFCASSLGQIYGYTFGSGTRLTVV.

The count of this clone is one. An end of the junction does not agree with germline; a read error may underlie this. V and J are TRBV10-2 and TRBJ1-1, with 11 bases matching TRBD1. Per germline, CDR1 WSHSY and CDR2 SAAADI. CDR3 length: 14 residues. This chain's CDR3 is CASRGQGGNAEAFF. CDR3 sequence (DNA): TGCGCCAGCAGGGGACAGGGGGGGAACGCTGAAGCTTTCTTT.

The chain employs TRBV7-2 and TRBJ1-3; possibly TRBD1 for D (5 bases). Deletions cut 5 bases from V and 4 bases from J, with 18 bases between. Germline V gene lookup returns CDR1 SGHTA and CDR2 FQGNSA. The CDR3 runs 16 residues. CDR3 loop: CASSLTGPRTGNTIYF. The CDR3 nucleotides are TGTGCCAGCAGCCTCACAGGCCCGCGGACAGGAAACACCATATATTTT. The full variable domain, completed using reference TRBV7-2 and TRBJ1-3, is GAGVSQSPSNKVTEKGKDVELRCDPISGHTALYWYRQSLGQGLEFLIYFQGNSAPDKSGLPSDRFSAERTGGSVSTLTIQRTQQEDSAVYLCASSLTGPRTGNTIYFGEGSWLTVV.

The V call is TRBV28, the J call TRBJ2-4; 9 bases map to TRBD1. Germline V gene data show CDR1 as MDHEN and CDR2 as SYDVKM. The CDR3 consists of 14 residues. With 0 bases clipped from V and 6 bases from J, the junction kept 0 bases outside the gene matches. The CDR3 sequence is CASSLWDRGNIQYF. The CDR3, as DNA: TGTGCCAGCAGTTTATGGGACAGGGGAAACATTCAGTACTTC.

V is TRBV6-5 and J is TRBJ2-2, with D perhaps TRBD2 (6 bases). Trimming removed 4 bases from V and 4 bases from J, with 7 bases in between. Germline CDR1 and CDR2: MNHEY and SVGAGI. This CDR3 comprises 13 residues. The CDR3: CASSSGLTGELFF. The CDR3 coding sequence is TGTGCCAGCAGTTCGGGACTCACCGGGGAGCTGTTTTTT.

CDR3: CASSETGGSTEAFF. In DNA, the CDR3 is TGTGCCAGCAGCGAAACAGGGGGCTCGACCGAAGCTTTCTTT. The chain uses TRBV5-8 and TRBJ1-1, with 9 positions matching TRBD1. Germline V gives CDR1 SGHTS, CDR2 YDEGEE. With 4 bases clipped from V and 8 bases from J, the junction kept 9 bases outside the gene matches. The CDR3 length is 14 residues.

The chain is built from TRBV28 and TRBJ1-5; TRBD1 matches at 7 bases. CDR1 and CDR2 (germline): MDHEN, SYDVKM. V lost 6 bases, J lost 7 bases, and 9 bases stayed unmatched. The CDR3 is made up of 14 amino acids. This CDR3 reads CASRATGETQPQHF. CDR3 nucleotides: TGTGCCAGCAGGGCAACAGGGGAGACGCAGCCCCAGCATTTT.

This clone is a singleton in its sample. The chain carries TRBV7-2 and TRBJ1-5; 11 bases line up with TRBD1. Unmatched junction bases numbered 20, after V lost 5 bases and J lost 8 bases. This CDR3 is built from 19 residues. Germline CDR1 reads SGHTA; CDR2 reads FQGNSA. CDR3 amino acids: CASSGWTGGVGVDVKPQHF. The CDR3, as DNA: TGTGCCAGCAGCGGATGGACAGGGGGCGTGGGTGTGGACGTGAAGCCCCAGCATTTT. The variable domain in full, completed from reference TRBV7-2 and TRBJ1-5, reads GAGVSQSPSNKVTEKGKDVELRCDPISGHTALYWYRQSLGQGLEFLIYFQGNSAPDKSGLPSDRFSAERTGGSVSTLTIQRTQQEDSAVYLCASSGWTGGVGVDVKPQHFGDGTRLSIL.

This clone appeared once. The J gene is TRBJ2-7, the V gene TRBV12-3 or TRBV12-4; possibly TRBD1 for D (6 bases). The V gene lost 3 bases and the J gene lost 8 bases, with 14 bases spanning the gap. This CDR3 contains 13 residues. The CDR3 coding sequence is TGTGCCAGCAGTTTGACAGGCCGTGAAAAGCAGTACTTC. As protein: CASSLTGREKQYF.

V gene TRBV4-1 combines with J gene TRBJ2-7, with TRBD2 as a possible D gene (6 bases). The CDR3 totals 16 residues. The germline V and J ends were trimmed by 2 bases and 3 bases, with 17 bases remaining between them. From germline, CDR1 is MGHRA and CDR2 YSYEKL. The CDR3 DNA reads TGCGCCAGCAGCCAAAGAACGGGGGACGACTTCTACGAGCAGTACTTC. Its translation is CASSQRTGDDFYEQYF.

This clone was found once. This chain links TRBV18 with TRBJ1-3, with TRBD1 matching over 7 bases. The CDR3 loop spans 15 amino acids. The germline CDR1 and CDR2 sequences are KGHSH and LQKENI. Losses at the gene ends were 6 bases for V and 0 bases for J; bases not matched to a gene: 5. The CDR3 DNA reads as TGTGCCAGCTCCCCGGACAGGAGCTCTGGAAACACCATATATTTT. Amino acids: CASSPDRSSGNTIYF.

The chain has TRBV19 and TRBJ2-3; 8 bases match TRBD2. The CDR3 contains 13 residues. V shed 8 bases, J shed 5 bases, and the junction held 6 bases outside the gene matches. The V gene's germline CDR1 is LNHDA and CDR2 SQIVND (reference sequence). The DNA of the CDR3 is TGTGCCAGTGAGGCGGGAGGAGGAGATACGCAGTATTTT. Translating gives CASEAGGGDTQYF.

The chain joins TRBV5-4 to TRBJ2-7, with 14 bases matching TRBD2. V shed 4 bases, J shed 1 base, and the junction held 4 bases outside the gene matches. This CDR3 spans 16 amino acids. The germline CDR1 and CDR2 sequences are SGHNT and YYREEE (reference sequence). The CDR3 DNA reads TGTGCCAGCAGCCCAGGACTAGCGGGGGGATCCTACGAGCAGTACTTC. This gives the protein CASSPGLAGGSYEQYF.

The chain recombines TRBV4-3 with TRBJ2-7, with no clear D. CDR1 LGHNA and CDR2 YSLEER come from the germline V gene. Trimming cost V 0 bases and J 6 bases, with 12 bases left between them. This CDR3 comprises 14 residues. The CDR3 DNA reads TGCGCCAGCAGCCAAGAAACCCAGGCCCGCGAGCAGTACTTC. Encoded protein: CASSQETQAREQYF.

The gene calls are TRBV4-1 and TRBJ1-4, with TRBD1 matching over 8 bases. J lost 6 bases, V lost 1 base, and 4 bases had no gene match. CDR3 length equals 15 residues. Per germline, CDR1 MGHRA and CDR2 YSYEKL. The CDR3 nucleotides are TGCGCCAGCAGCCAAGTACAGGGGGGGGATGAAAAACTGTTTTTT. Encoded protein: CASSQVQGGDEKLFF.

This clone came up once. The chain is built from TRBV11-2 and TRBJ2-5; weak D call: TRBD1 (6 bases). The CDR3 runs 12 residues. Between the trimmed V and J ends, which lost 6 bases and 6 bases, there was a span of 11 bases. Germline V lookup: CDR1 SGHAT, CDR2 FQNNGV. The CDR3 bases are TGTGCCAGCAGACAACAGGGTCAGACCCAGTACTTC. Translating gives CASRQQGQTQYF. The variable domain in full, with the rest retrieved from reference TRBV11-2 and TRBJ2-5, is EAGVAQSPRYKIIEKRQSVAFWCNPISGHATLYWYQQILGQGPKLLIQFQNNGVVDDSQLPKDRFSAERLKGVDSTLKIQPAKLEDSAVYLCASRQQGQTQYFGPGTRLLVL.

The V gene is TRBV3-1 (or the pseudogene TRBV3-2), the J gene TRBJ2-6; TRBD2 agrees at 10 bases. This CDR3 has 19 residues. Unmatched junction bases numbered 9, after V lost 4 bases and J lost 0 bases. From germline, CDR1 is LGHDT and CDR2 YNNKEL (reference sequence). CDR3 DNA sequence: TGTGCCAGCAGCCTTTCCGGGACTAGCGCATTCTCTGGGGCCAACGTCCTGACTTTC. Translating gives CASSLSGTSAFSGANVLTF.

The chain is built from TRBV11-3 and TRBJ2-3; D uncertain. V dropped 5 bases and J dropped 6 bases, with 18 bases sitting between them. Germline V gene data show CDR1 as SGHNT and CDR2 as YENEEA. This CDR3 is built from 15 residues. CDR3 loop: CASSTGSRGGDTQYF. CDR3 nucleotide sequence: TGTGCCAGCAGCACCGGTTCTCGAGGTGGGGATACGCAGTATTTT.

The chain uses TRBV6-5 and TRBJ2-1; 7 bases agree with TRBD2. Germline CDR1 MNHEY, CDR2 SVGAGI. There are 14 residues in the CDR3. V trimming: 5 bases; J trimming: 6 bases; junction bases outside the gene matches: 7. CDR3 region: CASSTWTRANEQFF. CDR3 sequence (DNA): TGTGCCAGCAGTACTTGGACTAGAGCCAATGAGCAGTTCTTC.